One sample yielded the 25 T cell receptor beta chains listed below, sequenced in a study of T cell repertoires in cytomegalovirus infection. Using its own MiXCR run on the reads, TCRdb lists one record per CDR3 protein. The sample has roughly 200,000 distinct CDR3 sequences; about a sixth are singletons. The sample comprised CD8+ T cells from PBMCs. These receptor sequences come from a human donor in good health (CMV status not recorded). Some clones in this sample may be carry-over from other donors' samples.

The V call is TRBV19, the J call TRBJ1-1; D possibly corresponds to TRBD1 (6 bases). Trimming shortened V by 8 bases and J by 6 bases, and 28 bases separated the two germline ends. This CDR3 contains 17 residues. CDR1 is LNHDA and CDR2 is SQIVND in the germline V gene (reference sequence). CDR3: CASLGRDTQTLRAEAFF. The DNA for the CDR3 is TGTGCCAGTCTTGGCCGGGACACACAAACCCTGAGGGCTGAAGCTTTCTTT.

This clonotype was detected ten times or more. The rearrangement joins TRBV7-9 to TRBJ2-4; D possibly matches TRBD1 or TRBD2 (5 bases each). This CDR3 is built from 16 residues. CDR1 is SEHNR and CDR2 is FQNEAQ in the germline V gene (reference sequence). V lost 5 bases and J 3 bases, leaving 17 bases between the germline ends. DNA for the CDR3: TGTGCCAGCAGCGACCCAGGGAGAGTCGGCAAAAACATTCAGTACTTC. Protein product: CASSDPGRVGKNIQYF. Using reference TRBV7-9 and TRBJ2-4 for the parts outside the CDR3, the full variable domain is DTGVSQNPRHKITKRGQNVTFRCDPISEHNRLYWYRQTLGQGPEFLTYFQNEAQLEKSRLLSDRFSAERPKGSFSTLEIQRTEQGDSAMYLCASSDPGRVGKNIQYFGAGTRLSVL.

The chain combines TRBV7-6 with TRBJ1-1; a possible D gene is TRBD1 (5 bases). In germline, CDR1 is SGHVS, CDR2 FNYEAQ. There are 13 residues in the CDR3. V dropped 11 bases and J dropped 4 bases, with 17 bases sitting between them. This CDR3 is CAQRGMAATEAFF. The CDR3 coding sequence is TGTGCCCAAAGGGGTATGGCGGCCACTGAAGCTTTCTTT.

The rearrangement uses TRBV29-1 and TRBJ2-7; maybe TRBD2 (6 bases). Germline V gene data show CDR1 as SQVTM and CDR2 as ANQGSEA. Trimming removed 3 bases from V and 6 bases from J, with 9 bases in between. The CDR3 totals 11 residues. The CDR3 nucleotides are TGCAGCGTTGACGGCGGGGCCGAGCAGTACTTC. It yields the protein CSVDGGAEQYF.

CDR3 sequence (DNA): TGTGCCAGCAGTTTGCCGGGACTAGCGGGGGAAGATGAGCAGTTCTTC. As protein: CASSLPGLAGEDEQFF. The J gene is TRBJ2-1, the V gene TRBV12-3 or TRBV12-4; the match to TRBD2 covers 14 bases. V lost 3 bases and J lost 8; bases outside the gene matches: 6. The CDR3 loop spans 16 amino acids.

The chain recombines TRBV10-3 with TRBJ2-7; 12 nucleotides line up with TRBD1. Germline V gives CDR1 ENHRY, CDR2 SYGVKD. CDR3 length: 14 residues. The V and J ends lost 6 bases and 5 bases, in that order; junction bases with no gene match: 5. CDR3 sequence (DNA): TGTGCCATCAGGGGGACAGGGGGCCCCAACGAGCAGTACTTC. Its translation: CAIRGTGGPNEQYF.

This chain connects TRBV7-9 to TRBJ2-7; perhaps TRBD1 as D (5 bases). Germline assignment: CDR1 SEHNR and CDR2 FQNEAQ (reference sequence). There are 14 residues in the CDR3. Trimming shortened V by 5 bases and J by 6 bases, and 17 bases separated the two germline ends. The CDR3 nucleotides are TGTGCCAGCAGCCAGCCAGGGTTGGCTTCCGAGCAGTACTTC. It is translated as CASSQPGLASEQYF.

This clonotype was observed a few times. The chain joins TRBV10-3 to TRBJ2-2, with a weak D call TRBD1 (5 bases). This CDR3 has 12 residues. Germline V gives CDR1 ENHRY, CDR2 SYGVKD. Trimming took 11 bases from V and 3 from J, leaving 10 bases between them. The CDR3 coding sequence is TGTGCCGTAGGGGCCGACACCGGGGAGCTGTTTTTT. Encoded protein: CAVGADTGELFF.

The rearrangement joins TRBV12-3 or TRBV12-4 to TRBJ1-1; D is undetermined. V was shortened by 6 bases and J by 5 bases, with 13 bases between the two germline ends. The length of the CDR3 is 13 residues. CDR3 DNA sequence: TGTGCCAGCAGGACCATCGGAGGGACTGAAGCTTTCTTT. Residues: CASRTIGGTEAFF.

The chain employs TRBV7-9 and TRBJ2-7, with TRBD2 as a possible D gene (5 bases). Germline lookup yields CDR1 SEHNR and CDR2 FQNEAQ (reference sequence). CDR3 size: 15 residues. V lost 3 bases and J 4 bases, leaving 16 bases between the germline ends. The CDR3 DNA sequence: TGTGCCAGCAGCTTGGGGAGCGGCTCTACTTACGAGCAGTACTTC. This gives the protein CASSLGSGSTYEQYF.

This chain joins TRBV7-2 and TRBJ2-2; weak D call: TRBD2 (6 bases). The CDR3 covers 18 residues. Germline V gives CDR1 SGHTA, CDR2 FQGNSA. The V gene lost 2 bases and the J gene lost 3 bases, with 19 bases spanning the gap. The CDR3 coding sequence is TGTGCCAGCAGCTTAAGAGTCCTGGGAGGCATCTACACCGGGGAGCTGTTTTTT. Protein: CASSLRVLGGIYTGELFF.

This clonotype turned up a few times. The chain uses TRBV28 and TRBJ2-5; 8 positions match TRBD1. V lost 5 bases to trimming and J lost 1 base; unmatched junction nucleotides: 12. The germline V gene has CDR1 MDHEN and CDR2 SYDVKM. The CDR3 totals 17 residues. As DNA, the CDR3 is TGTGCCAGCAGTACACTCTCGGACAGGGAGGCCCAAGAGACCCAGTACTTC. It yields the protein CASSTLSDREAQETQYF.

The genes are TRBV19 and TRBJ1-1; D is possibly TRBD1 (5 bases). Germline V gene sequence: CDR1 LNHDA, CDR2 SQIVND (reference sequence). The CDR3 is 13 residues long. With 7 bases removed from V and 4 bases from J, the gap between germline ends came to 13 bases. In DNA form, the CDR3 reads TGTGCCAGTACCATGCGGGGGAGCACTGAAGCTTTCTTT. Translation: CASTMRGSTEAFF. The entire variable domain, with the rest obtained from reference TRBV19 and TRBJ1-1, is as follows: DGGITQSPKYLFRKEGQNVTLSCEQNLNHDAMYWYRQDPGQGLRLIYYSQIVNDFQKGDIAEGYSVSREKKESFPLTVTSAQKNPTAFYLCASTMRGSTEAFFGQGTRLTVV.

This sequence joins TRBV11-2 and TRBJ2-7; the D gene is possibly TRBD2 (5 bases). Trimming took off 1 base at V and 2 bases at J, with 15 bases between the two ends. Germline CDR1 SGHAT, CDR2 FQNNGV. This CDR3 has 16 amino acids. This CDR3 is CASSLGHGESAYEQYF. CDR3 in DNA: TGTGCCAGCAGCTTAGGCCACGGGGAGAGTGCCTACGAGCAGTACTTC.

The chain couples TRBV2 to TRBJ2-6; no clear D gene. From germline, CDR1 is SNHLY and CDR2 FYNNEI. The CDR3 has 14 residues. The V gene lost 8 bases and the J gene lost 0 bases, with 8 bases spanning the gap. The CDR3: CASLLGSGANVLTF. The DNA for the CDR3 is TGTGCCAGCCTTTTGGGCTCTGGGGCCAACGTCCTGACTTTC. The whole variable domain, filled in from reference TRBV2 and TRBJ2-6, reads EPEVTQTPSHQVTQMGQEVILRCVPISNHLYFYWYRQILGQKVEFLVSFYNNEISEKSEIFDDQFSVERPDGSNFTLKIRSTKLEDSAMYFCASLLGSGANVLTFGAGSRLTVL.

The chain joins TRBV19 to TRBJ1-5, with D tentatively TRBD1 (6 bases). Germline-derived CDR1 and CDR2 are LNHDA and SQIVND (reference sequence). The CDR3 length is 13 residues. Trimming removed 6 bases at V and 4 bases at J, with 10 bases between. CDR3 in amino acids: CASSGTPNQPQHF. In nucleotides, the CDR3 is TGTGCCAGTAGCGGGACACCTAATCAGCCCCAGCATTTT.

This clonotype was counted between two and nine times. The genes are TRBV25-1 and TRBJ1-4, with D maybe TRBD1 (5 bases). Trimming cost V 3 bases and J 4 bases, with 15 bases left between them. The CDR3 length is 16 residues. Looked up from germline, CDR1 is MGHDK and CDR2 is SYGVNS. This CDR3 is CASSDRGDSLNEKLFF. CDR3 nucleotide sequence: TGTGCCAGCAGTGATCGGGGGGACTCTCTTAATGAAAAACTGTTTTTT.

This clonotype showed up many times. This chain joins TRBV13 and TRBJ2-1; 14 bases are shared with TRBD2. The V gene's germline CDR1 is PRHDT and CDR2 FYEKMQ (reference sequence). This CDR3 is built from 16 residues. J gave up 3 bases and V 5 bases, and 3 bases lay outside the gene matches. The CDR3 loop reads CASSPGLAGGYNEQFF. Here the CDR3 DNA reads TGTGCCAGCAGCCCAGGACTAGCGGGGGGCTACAATGAGCAGTTCTTC. The full variable domain, its missing parts supplied by reference TRBV13 and TRBJ2-1, is AAGVIQSPRHLIKEKRETATLKCYPIPRHDTVYWYQQGPGQDPQFLISFYEKMQSDKGSIPDRFSAQQFSDYHSELNMSSLELGDSALYFCASSPGLAGGYNEQFFGPGTRLTVL.

This clonotype was seen more than once but under ten times. The gene calls are TRBV11-1 and TRBJ2-7; TRBD1 matches at 11 bases. CDR3 length equals 15 residues. Unmatched junction bases numbered 5, after V lost 4 bases and J lost 3 bases. Germline CDR1 reads SGHAT; CDR2 reads FQDESV (reference sequence). CDR3 sequence (DNA): TGTGCCAGCAGCTATGGACAGGGGGCCGTCTACGAGCAGTACTTC. It specifies CASSYGQGAVYEQYF.

This clonotype was seen more than once but under ten times. This sequence joins TRBV6-2 or TRBV6-3 and TRBJ1-5; D is undetermined. Germline V gene sequence: CDR1 MNHEY, CDR2 SVGEGT. This CDR3 has 13 residues. V was trimmed by 4 bases and J by 4 bases, leaving 8 bases between them. The CDR3 DNA is TGTGCCAGCAGTTTCGAGGTGAATCAGCCCCAGCATTTT. Its translation is CASSFEVNQPQHF.

The rearrangement joins TRBV7-2 to TRBJ2-1, with TRBD1 identical over 8 bases. The germline V gene encodes CDR1 SGHTA and CDR2 FQGNSA. This CDR3 spans 17 amino acids. Losses at the gene ends were 3 bases for V and 0 bases for J; bases not matched to a gene: 7. CDR3 region: CASSFDRTGSSYNEQFF. Written as DNA, the CDR3 is TGTGCCAGCAGCTTCGACCGGACAGGGAGCTCCTACAATGAGCAGTTCTTC.

This clonotype has just a few counts. V usage is TRBV4-3 and J usage is TRBJ1-2, with D perhaps matching TRBD1 (6 bases). Per the germline V gene, CDR1 is LGHNA and CDR2 is YSLEER. The CDR3 has 14 amino acids. Trimming removed 0 bases from V and 4 bases from J, with 9 bases in between. CDR3 loop: CASSQDRTVYGYTF. CDR3 in DNA: TGCGCCAGCAGCCAAGATCGGACAGTCTATGGCTACACCTTC.

The V gene is TRBV6-2 or TRBV6-3, the J gene TRBJ2-2; no reliable D call. Germline loops: CDR1 MNHEY, CDR2 SVGEGT. Trimming cost V 2 bases and J 5 bases, with 12 bases left between them. The CDR3 has 15 residues. The CDR3 loop is CASSYVGSLTGELFF. The CDR3 DNA follows: TGTGCCAGCAGTTACGTGGGCAGTTTAACCGGGGAGCTGTTTTTT.

The chain recombines TRBV7-3 with TRBJ2-3, with D perhaps matching TRBD1 (6 bases). V was pared by 1 base and J by 0 bases, with 17 bases between. The CDR3 is made up of 18 amino acids. Germline-derived CDR1 and CDR2 are SGHTA and FQGTGA. The DNA of the CDR3 is TGTGCCAGCAGCTTAAGGGGGACACAGGATCTTAGCACAGATACGCAGTATTTT. Residues: CASSLRGTQDLSTDTQYF.

V and J are TRBV7-8 and TRBJ2-3, with D possibly being TRBD1 or TRBD2 (5 bases each). The germline V gene has CDR1 SGHVS and CDR2 FQNEAQ. The length of the CDR3 is 17 residues. The ends were cut back, 4 bases at V and 2 bases at J, with 19 bases in the middle. CDR3 protein: CASSSLPMGEHTDTQYF. In nucleotides, the CDR3 is TGTGCCAGCAGCTCCCTGCCCATGGGGGAGCACACAGATACGCAGTATTTT.